The 14 T cell receptor beta chains in this list originate from one sample, sequenced in a study of T cell repertoires in cytomegalovirus infection. In TCRdb, the reads were re-called with MiXCR into one record per CDR3 protein. The sample lists 560,000 or so distinct CDR3 sequences; approximately 15% were seen once. The sequencing input was CD8+ T cells from PBMCs. These receptor sequences come from a human donor in good health (CMV status not recorded). Some clones in this sample may be carry-over from other donors' samples.

This clonotype is a singleton in its sample. This may arise from a read error, as a much more abundant clone is one base away. The chain uses TRBV28 and TRBJ2-1; D is perhaps TRBD1 (5 bases). Between the trimmed V and J ends, which lost 5 bases and 13 bases, there was a span of 15 bases. Germline lookup yields CDR1 MDHEN and CDR2 SYDVKM. CDR3 length: 12 amino acids. This CDR3 reads CASSLTGTHQFF. The CDR3, as DNA: TGTGCCAGCAGTCTTACAGGTACCCATCAGTTCTTC.

The rearrangement uses TRBV4-1 and TRBJ2-1, with 11 nucleotides matching TRBD1. Trimming took 0 bases from V and 8 from J; bases not matched to a gene: 3. In germline, CDR1 is MGHRA, CDR2 YSYEKL. The CDR3 is 15 amino acids. This CDR3 reads CASSQDGTGGDEQFF. The CDR3 nucleotides read TGCGCCAGCAGCCAAGATGGGACAGGGGGTGATGAGCAGTTCTTC.

Notes on this clonotype: A much larger clonotype is one base distant, so this may be a read error. The V call is TRBV2, the J call TRBJ1-1; D ambiguous. This CDR3 has 13 residues. With 10 bases removed from V and 0 bases from J, the gap between germline ends came to 12 bases. Germline assignment: CDR1 SNHLY and CDR2 FYNNEI. The CDR3 here is CATPTGMNTEAFF. The CDR3 DNA is TGTGCCACCCCGACCGGTATGAACACTGAAGCTTTCTTT.

This clonotype was counted between two and nine times. V usage is TRBV24-1 and J usage is TRBJ2-1; 13 bases match TRBD2. There are 17 residues in the CDR3. Germline trimming cut 4 bases from V and 8 bases from J; bases unmatched to any gene: 10. The V gene's germline CDR1 is KGHDR and CDR2 SFDVKD. Written as DNA, the CDR3 is TGTGCCACCAGTGACCCCTGGAGGACTAGCGGGAGCGATGAGCAGTTCTTC. Amino acid sequence: CATSDPWRTSGSDEQFF.

This clonotype was counted ten times or more. V usage is TRBV7-9 and J usage is TRBJ2-7, with D hard to call. The germline V gene has CDR1 SEHNR and CDR2 FQNEAQ (reference sequence). The CDR3 contains 14 residues. V lost 1 base and J 4 bases, leaving 11 bases between the germline ends. CDR3 region: CASSLVDTNYEQYF. CDR3 nucleotide sequence: TGTGCCAGCAGCTTAGTCGACACAAATTACGAGCAGTACTTC.

This clonotype came up many times. The chain uses TRBV12-3 or TRBV12-4 and TRBJ2-7, with D tentatively TRBD1 (6 bases). The length of the CDR3 is 14 residues. V was cut by 5 bases and J by 1 base, with 12 bases left in between. CDR3 nucleotides: TGTGCCAGCAGTCCCGAACAGGGATCCTACGAGCAGTACTTC. The encoded protein is CASSPEQGSYEQYF.

Points on this clonotype: This may come from a read error, since a much larger clone is one base off. In DNA, the CDR3 is TGTGCCAGCAGCATCAGACCCGCCGAGCAGTACTTC. Its protein product is CASSIRPAEQYF. The V and J genes are TRBV5-8 and TRBJ2-7, with unresolved D. This CDR3 contains 12 residues. The germline CDR1 and CDR2 sequences are SGHTS and YDEGEE. The V and J ends lost 4 bases and 6 bases respectively, with 11 bases between them.

This clonotype was recorded at least ten times. The CDR3: CASSLSRGETQYF. Here the CDR3 DNA reads TGTGCCAGCAGTTTATCGCGAGGAGAGACCCAGTACTTC. The chain links TRBV12-3 or TRBV12-4 to TRBJ2-5; D is undetermined. V was pared by 2 bases and J by 4 bases, with 8 bases between. CDR3 length: 13 residues.

This clonotype was picked up many times. This sequence joins TRBV11-2 and TRBJ1-3; 8 bases are a match to TRBD1. The junction had 6 bases not matched to a gene; V was cut back by 5 bases and J by 0 bases. The CDR3 contains 16 residues. Germline CDR1 is SGHAT and CDR2 is FQNNGV. In DNA form, the CDR3 reads TGTGCCAGCAGCCATTGGGACAGGAGCTCTGGAAACACCATATATTTT. It specifies CASSHWDRSSGNTIYF.

The V and J genes are TRBV2 and TRBJ1-5, with 9 bases aligning to TRBD1. There are 16 residues in the CDR3. J lost 4 bases, V lost 5 bases, and 9 bases had no gene match. Germline V gives CDR1 SNHLY, CDR2 FYNNEI. The CDR3 region is CASSLRGTGHNQPQHF. The CDR3, as DNA: TGTGCCAGCAGTTTAAGGGGGACAGGGCATAATCAGCCCCAGCATTTT.

This clonotype has a count of ten or more. CDR3 sequence reads: CASSLRTSGRGDEQYF. CDR3 coding DNA: TGTGCCAGTAGTCTCCGGACTAGCGGGAGAGGCGACGAGCAGTACTTC. This chain connects TRBV19 to TRBJ2-7; 13 nucleotides agree with TRBD2. The CDR3 runs to 16 residues. V was pared by 5 bases and J by 5 bases, with 9 bases of the junction left unmatched. CDR1 is LNHDA and CDR2 is SQIVND in the germline V gene (reference sequence).

The chain uses TRBV12-3 or TRBV12-4 and TRBJ2-6; D not resolved. The CDR3 contains 17 residues. V was cut by 6 bases and J by 0 bases, with 15 bases left in between. The CDR3 is CASSNSLLSSGANVLTF. The DNA for the CDR3 is TGTGCCAGCAGCAACTCCCTCTTAAGCTCTGGGGCCAACGTCCTGACTTTC.

This clonotype was recorded at least ten times. J is TRBJ2-2 and V is TRBV28; D may be TRBD1 (5 bases). V was shortened by 6 bases and J by 3 bases, with 23 bases between the two germline ends. Germline V gene data show CDR1 as MDHEN and CDR2 as SYDVKM. This CDR3 region has 18 residues. As DNA, the CDR3 is TGTGCCAGCAGCCGCCCCGAAGACGCAGGGCTTTACACCGGGGAGCTGTTTTTT. It yields the protein CASSRPEDAGLYTGELFF.

In its sample, this clonotype was seen many times. This sequence joins TRBV27 and TRBJ2-7; 7 bases match TRBD1. Germline assignment: CDR1 MNHEY and CDR2 SMNVEV (reference sequence). The CDR3 has 13 amino acids. Trimming removed 4 bases from V and 7 bases from J; junction bases left unmatched: 7. The CDR3 DNA sequence: TGTGCCAGCAGTTCCGGGGACAGCTGGGAGCAGTACTTC. It yields the protein CASSSGDSWEQYF.